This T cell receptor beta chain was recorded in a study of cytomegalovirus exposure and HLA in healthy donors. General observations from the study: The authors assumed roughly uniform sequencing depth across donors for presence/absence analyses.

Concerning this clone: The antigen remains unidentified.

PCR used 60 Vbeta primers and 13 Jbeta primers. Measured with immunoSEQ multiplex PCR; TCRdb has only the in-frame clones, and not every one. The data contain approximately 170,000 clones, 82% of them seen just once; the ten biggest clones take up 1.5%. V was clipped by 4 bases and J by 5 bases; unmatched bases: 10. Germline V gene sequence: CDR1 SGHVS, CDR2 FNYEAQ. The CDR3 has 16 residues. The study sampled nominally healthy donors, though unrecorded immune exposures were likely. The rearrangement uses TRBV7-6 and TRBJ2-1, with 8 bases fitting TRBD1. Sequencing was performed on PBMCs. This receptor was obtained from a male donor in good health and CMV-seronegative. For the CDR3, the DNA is TGTGCCAGCAGCTCCAGGGGGCTTATACCCGACAATGAGCAGTTCTTC. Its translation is CASSSRGLIPDNEQFF.